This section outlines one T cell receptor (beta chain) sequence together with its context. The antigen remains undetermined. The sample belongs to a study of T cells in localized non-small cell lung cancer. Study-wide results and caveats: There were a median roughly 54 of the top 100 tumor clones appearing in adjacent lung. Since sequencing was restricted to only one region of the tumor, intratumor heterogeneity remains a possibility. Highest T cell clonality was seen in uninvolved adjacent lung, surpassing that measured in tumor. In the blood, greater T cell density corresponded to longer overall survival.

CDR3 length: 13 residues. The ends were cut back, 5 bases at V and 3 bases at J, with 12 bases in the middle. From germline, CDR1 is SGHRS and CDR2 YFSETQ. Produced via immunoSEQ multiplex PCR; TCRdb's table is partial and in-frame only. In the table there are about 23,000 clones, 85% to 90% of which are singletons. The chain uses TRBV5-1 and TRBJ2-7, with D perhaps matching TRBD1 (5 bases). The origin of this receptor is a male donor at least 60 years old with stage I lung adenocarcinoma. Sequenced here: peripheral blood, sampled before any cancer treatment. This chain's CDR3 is CASSPDTDYEQYF. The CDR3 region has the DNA TGCGCCAGCAGTCCGGACACAGACTACGAGCAGTACTTC.